The subject of this entry is one T cell receptor (beta chain). The CDR3 is 17 residues long. The trim removed 6 bases at V and 7 bases at J, leaving 9 bases unmatched. Germline CDR1 is SNHLY and CDR2 is FYNNEI. Repertoires were generated with immunoSEQ multiplex PCR, while TCRdb's copy carries only in-frame clones and drops some. The profile shows under 45,000 clones, about 86% of them singletons. This entry is derived from a study of blood T cell repertoires in COVID-19. Study information: COVID-19 samples from acute and convalescent phases originated in the United States, Italy and Spain.

The material sequenced was peripheral blood. V gene TRBV2 combines with J gene TRBJ2-1; TRBD2 agrees at 16 bases. The sequence derives from a human donor in a cohort sampled during active COVID-19. CDR3 loop: CASRPGLAGGPGNEQFF. DNA of the CDR3: TGTGCCAGCAGACCGGGACTAGCGGGGGGGCCTGGAAATGAGCAGTTCTTC. Full variable domain (remainder filled in from reference TRBV2 and TRBJ2-1): EPEVTQTPSHQVTQMGQEVILRCVPISNHLYFYWYRQILGQKVEFLVSFYNNEISEKSEIFDDQFSVERPDGSNFTLKIRSTKLEDSAMYFCASRPGLAGGPGNEQFFGPGTRLTVL.